This T cell receptor (beta chain) was recovered during a study of control samples from healthy donors and cancer patients. Using immunoSEQ multiplex PCR, the repertoire was profiled, and TCRdb retains in-frame clones only, with some absent. The table shows tens of thousands of clones, with 80% to 95% occurring only once. The V gene's germline CDR1 is SEHNR and CDR2 FQNEAQ (reference sequence). V shed 5 bases and J shed 4 bases, with 8 bases lying between them. CDR3 length: 12 residues. The clonotype originates from a woman aged 40 to 55 with lung cancer. V gene TRBV7-9 combines with J gene TRBJ1-2, with unresolved D. The specimen was PBMCs. This chain's CDR3 is CASSPTPYGYTF. The CDR3 region has the DNA TGTGCCAGCAGCCCCACCCCCTATGGCTACACCTTC.